This TCR beta chain was retrieved from a study of blood T cell repertoires in COVID-19. Here immunoSEQ multiplex PCR was the method, and the copy in TCRdb shows in-frame clones only, minus some. The table lists 80,000 to 100,000 clones, approximately 86% of them singletons, with 18% in the top ten. The J segment lost 8 bases and the V segment lost 5 bases, leaving 8 bases of the junction unmatched. CDR1 is SEHNR, CDR2 FQNEAQ, per germline (reference sequence). This CDR3 contains 13 residues. Material for sequencing was peripheral blood. V and J are TRBV7-9 and TRBJ1-2; 7 nucleotides agree with TRBD1. The receptor's source is a woman older than 75 with acute or convalescent COVID-19. CDR3 protein: CASSPWDSPGYTF. In nucleotides, the CDR3 is TGTGCCAGCAGCCCCTGGGACAGTCCAGGCTACACCTTC.